The 30 T cell receptor beta chains listed next were all sequenced from one sample in a study of shared clonotypes between healthy human individuals. Naive CD8 cells comprised CD45RO-negative, CCR7-positively selected cells, excluding terminally differentiated effector memory CD45RA+ cells. TCRdb's table, derived via immunoSEQ multiplex PCR, lists solely in-frame clones and lacks some. The sample has roughly 2.1 million clones; about 93% are singletons. Sequencing was carried out using naive CD8+ T cells from PBMCs. Source of these receptors: a man between 18 and 35 years old in good health. Some clones in this sample may be carry-over from other donors' samples.

The J gene is TRBJ1-5, the V gene TRBV27, with 10 positions matching TRBD1. The germline gives CDR1 MNHEY, CDR2 SMNVEV (reference sequence). The ends lost 5 bases at V and 6 bases at J; junction bases unmatched: 7. This CDR3 is 15 amino acids long. The CDR3 is CASSPSGTGAQPQHF. Here the CDR3 DNA reads TGTGCCAGCAGTCCCTCCGGGACAGGGGCTCAGCCCCAGCATTTT.

The chain carries TRBV25-1 and TRBJ2-1; D gene uncertain. The CDR3 totals 11 residues. CDR1 and CDR2 (germline): MGHDK, SYGVNS. The V and J ends lost 7 bases and 5 bases respectively, with 6 bases between them. CDR3 sequence (DNA): TGTGCCAGCAACCAGAACAATGAGCAGTTCTTC. It encodes CASNQNNEQFF.

V is TRBV28 and J is TRBJ1-4, with D perhaps TRBD1 (6 bases). The CDR3 totals 13 residues. The germline V gene has CDR1 MDHEN and CDR2 SYDVKM. V dropped 2 bases and J dropped 7 bases, with 8 bases sitting between them. CDR3 loop: CASSLGQREKLFF. As DNA, the CDR3 is TGTGCCAGCAGTTTAGGACAGCGTGAAAAACTGTTTTTT.

The V and J genes are TRBV5-6 and TRBJ2-5; D is unresolved. CDR1 is SGHDT and CDR2 is YYEEEE in the germline V gene. Trimming pared 2 bases from V and 3 bases from J, leaving 11 bases between. This CDR3 is built from 14 residues. The CDR3 spells CASSLGRNKETQYF. As DNA, the CDR3 is TGTGCCAGCAGCTTAGGACGAAACAAAGAGACCCAGTACTTC. Using reference TRBV5-6 and TRBJ2-5 for the parts outside the CDR3, the full variable domain is DAGVTQSPTHLIKTRGQQVTLRCSPKSGHDTVSWYQQALGQGPQFIFQYYEEEERQRGNFPDRFSGHQFPNYSSELNVNALLLGDSALYLCASSLGRNKETQYFGPGTRLLVL.

CDR3: CASSLSLVSGGPGANVLTF. The CDR3 DNA sequence: TGTGCCAGCAGCTTGTCGTTGGTGTCGGGAGGGCCTGGGGCCAACGTCCTGACTTTC. The chain joins TRBV5-4 to TRBJ2-6; 8 bases fit TRBD2. V trimming: 1 base; J trimming: 2 bases; junction bases outside the gene matches: 11. The CDR3 sequence is 19 residues long. Germline loops: CDR1 SGHNT, CDR2 YYREEE (reference sequence).

The CDR3 DNA reads as TGTGCCATCAGTCTAGCGGGAACTAACTACGAGCAGTACTTC. Residues: CAISLAGTNYEQYF. The chain uses TRBV10-3 and TRBJ2-7; 9 bases match TRBD2. Germline assignment: CDR1 ENHRY and CDR2 SYGVKD. Trimming cost V 5 bases and J 3 bases; bases outside gene matches: 5. This CDR3 is built from 14 residues.

The chain uses TRBV5-1 and TRBJ1-1; the D is unclear. Germline assignment: CDR1 SGHRS and CDR2 YFSETQ. The CDR3 spans 15 residues. Trimming shortened V by 1 base and J by 1 base, and 11 bases separated the two germline ends. The CDR3 here is CASSLFYSSNTEAFF. The DNA of the CDR3 is TGCGCCAGCAGCTTGTTTTACAGCTCGAACACTGAAGCTTTCTTT.

The V gene is TRBV27, the J gene TRBJ1-1; D possibly corresponds to TRBD1 (5 bases). Trimming shortened V by 1 base and J by 0 bases, and 9 bases separated the two germline ends. In germline, CDR1 is MNHEY, CDR2 SMNVEV (reference sequence). This CDR3 spans 15 amino acids. The DNA of the CDR3 is TGTGCCAGCAGTTTATATGGGGCTTTGAACACTGAAGCTTTCTTT. As protein: CASSLYGALNTEAFF.

This chain uses TRBV10-3 with TRBJ2-1, with D possibly being TRBD2 (5 bases). Deletions cut 3 bases from V and 3 bases from J, with 21 bases between. The CDR3 is 18 residues long. Germline lookup yields CDR1 ENHRY and CDR2 SYGVKD. CDR3: CAISELVMVKEFYNEQFF. DNA for the CDR3: TGTGCCATCAGTGAACTAGTAATGGTTAAGGAGTTCTACAATGAGCAGTTCTTC.

J is TRBJ2-1 and V is TRBV27; no firm D call. CDR3 length equals 13 residues. Looked up from germline, CDR1 is MNHEY and CDR2 is SMNVEV (reference sequence). Trimming shortened V by 8 bases and J by 0 bases, and 8 bases separated the two germline ends. The CDR3 region is CASRALSYNEQFF. CDR3 nucleotides: TGTGCCAGCCGGGCGCTCTCCTACAATGAGCAGTTCTTC.

This chain links TRBV28 with TRBJ1-5, with D possibly matching TRBD1 (5 bases). There are 17 residues in the CDR3. Germline CDR1 is MDHEN and CDR2 is SYDVKM. Trimming shortened V by 4 bases and J by 3 bases, and 19 bases separated the two germline ends. Here the CDR3 DNA reads TGTGCCAGCAGTTCGGTAGCAATGGGACGGGTCAATCAGCCCCAGCATTTT. Protein: CASSSVAMGRVNQPQHF.

This clone was counted once. Here the CDR3 reads CASSIGQGTGEQYF. The CDR3 coding sequence is TGTGCCAGTAGTATTGGGCAGGGGACGGGCGAGCAGTACTTC. J is TRBJ2-7 and V is TRBV19, with D perhaps matching TRBD1 (6 bases). Trimming removed 3 bases at V and 6 bases at J, with 15 bases between. CDR1 is LNHDA and CDR2 is SQIVND in the germline V gene (reference sequence). There are 14 residues in the CDR3.

DNA of the CDR3: TGTGCCAGCAGCACTCCTAGCGGGAGGGGCAATGAGCAGTTCTTC. This encodes CASSTPSGRGNEQFF. The chain couples TRBV11-2 to TRBJ2-1, with TRBD2 identical over 12 bases. J was trimmed by 6 bases and V by 5 bases; bases with no gene match: 5. Germline-derived CDR1 and CDR2 are SGHAT and FQNNGV. CDR3 size: 15 residues.

The chain joins TRBV11-2 to TRBJ2-5; possible D gene TRBD1, 5 bases. Germline-derived CDR1 and CDR2 are SGHAT and FQNNGV. Between the trimmed V and J ends, which lost 1 base and 2 bases, there was a span of 20 bases. There are 18 residues in the CDR3. The CDR3 DNA reads TGTGCCAGCAGCTTAGCACGTCCAGGGCTACCGTCACAAGAGACCCAGTACTTC. The encoded protein is CASSLARPGLPSQETQYF.

The V call is TRBV18, the J call TRBJ2-7; D ambiguous. The V gene's germline CDR1 is KGHSH and CDR2 LQKENI. V was cut by 3 bases and J by 2 bases, with 8 bases left in between. The CDR3 loop spans 13 amino acids. The CDR3 protein is CASSPPPPYEQYF. In DNA, the CDR3 is TGTGCCAGCTCACCTCCGCCCCCCTACGAGCAGTACTTC.

The V and J genes are TRBV30 and TRBJ2-1; 7 nucleotides line up with TRBD2. CDR1 is GTSNPN and CDR2 is SVGIG in the germline V gene (reference sequence). Germline trimming cut 4 bases from V and 8 bases from J; bases unmatched to any gene: 26. The CDR3 spans 19 residues. CDR3 nucleotides: TGTGCCTGGACTGGCCGACATTTAAGGACTAGTAATATTCCGCATGAGCAGTTCTTC. Amino acid sequence: CAWTGRHLRTSNIPHEQFF.

V gene TRBV27 combines with J gene TRBJ2-7; unclear D gene. The length of the CDR3 is 11 residues. Trimming removed 6 bases at V and 4 bases at J, with 7 bases between. The germline V gene encodes CDR1 MNHEY and CDR2 SMNVEV (reference sequence). In nucleotides, the CDR3 is TGTGCCAGCAGGGGGTTTTACGAGCAGTACTTC. Protein sequence: CASRGFYEQYF.

The chain links TRBV27 to TRBJ2-2, with TRBD1 as a possible D gene (6 bases). Trimming took 0 bases from V and 15 from J, leaving 17 bases between them. Germline V lookup: CDR1 MNHEY, CDR2 SMNVEV (reference sequence). The CDR3 extends over 14 amino acids. The CDR3 loop reads CASSLSPDSPLLFF. CDR3 nucleotides: TGTGCCAGCAGTTTATCACCGGACAGCCCCTTGTTGTTTTTT.

CDR3 nucleotides: TGTGCCAGTAGGGTCCTGGGACAGGGTGCCAACACTGAAGCTTTCTTT. Translated, it gives CASRVLGQGANTEAFF. This chain links TRBV19 with TRBJ1-1, with TRBD1 matching over 9 bases. CDR1 is LNHDA, CDR2 SQIVND, per germline (reference sequence). The V and J ends lost 6 bases and 2 bases, in that order; junction bases with no gene match: 10. The CDR3 has 16 amino acids.

The chain combines TRBV4-3 with TRBJ1-5; 7 nucleotides match TRBD1. V lost 3 bases to trimming and J lost 5 bases; unmatched junction nucleotides: 4. The CDR3 is 14 amino acids. Germline V CDR1 and CDR2: LGHNA, YSLEER. CDR3 loop: CASSQGTGDQPQHF. The CDR3 region has the DNA TGCGCCAGCAGCCAGGGTACAGGGGATCAGCCCCAGCATTTT.

The V and J genes are TRBV27 and TRBJ2-1, with D unclear. V was pared by 7 bases and J by 6 bases, with 19 bases between. This CDR3 contains 15 residues. The germline V gene has CDR1 MNHEY and CDR2 SMNVEV (reference sequence). CDR3 bases: TGTGCCAGCACTGATCTGCTGGGAACCCTCAATGAGCAGTTCTTC. As protein: CASTDLLGTLNEQFF.

The CDR3 coding sequence is TGTGCCAGCAGTAGGACTAGCGGGAGGGGGGATGGCACAGATACGCAGTATTTT. Its protein is CASSRTSGRGDGTDTQYF. V usage is TRBV2 and J usage is TRBJ2-3, with 15 bases identical to TRBD2. The CDR3 sequence is 18 residues long. The germline V gene has CDR1 SNHLY and CDR2 FYNNEI. V was clipped by 5 bases and J by 1 base; unmatched bases: 7. The complete variable domain, with remaining parts taken from reference TRBV2 and TRBJ2-3, reads EPEVTQTPSHQVTQMGQEVILRCVPISNHLYFYWYRQILGQKVEFLVSFYNNEISEKSEIFDDQFSVERPDGSNFTLKIRSTKLEDSAMYFCASSRTSGRGDGTDTQYFGPGTRLTVL.

The chain recombines TRBV2 with TRBJ2-2; 8 bases match TRBD2. Germline CDR1 is SNHLY and CDR2 is FYNNEI. The ends lost 3 bases at V and 5 bases at J; junction bases unmatched: 5. CDR3 length: 15 amino acids. The CDR3 loop is CASSDRREVTGELFF. In DNA form, the CDR3 reads TGTGCCAGCAGTGACCGGCGGGAGGTAACCGGGGAGCTGTTTTTT. The whole variable domain, remainder taken from reference TRBV2 and TRBJ2-2, is EPEVTQTPSHQVTQMGQEVILRCVPISNHLYFYWYRQILGQKVEFLVSFYNNEISEKSEIFDDQFSVERPDGSNFTLKIRSTKLEDSAMYFCASSDRREVTGELFFGEGSRLTVL.

V is TRBV5-1 and J is TRBJ2-7; D gene ambiguous. The CDR3 is made up of 16 amino acids. Trimming removed 0 bases from V and 0 bases from J, with 13 bases in between. The germline V gene has CDR1 SGHRS and CDR2 YFSETQ. CDR3 loop: CASSLEVSVHSYEQYF. CDR3 nucleotide sequence: TGCGCCAGCAGCTTGGAAGTATCTGTCCACTCCTACGAGCAGTACTTC.

This chain joins TRBV28 and TRBJ2-1; D gene uncertain. The CDR3 length is 15 residues. Germline CDR1 is MDHEN and CDR2 is SYDVKM. Trimming shortened V by 3 bases and J by 5 bases, and 14 bases separated the two germline ends. The CDR3 DNA is TGTGCCAGCAGTTTTAAGCCGGGTAGGGACAATGAGCAGTTCTTC. It is translated as CASSFKPGRDNEQFF.

This clone has just a few counts. This chain connects TRBV19 to TRBJ1-2, with 8 bases identical to TRBD1. This CDR3 has 13 residues. The germline V gene encodes CDR1 LNHDA and CDR2 SQIVND (reference sequence). V was clipped by 5 bases and J by 3 bases; unmatched bases: 2. CDR3 in amino acids: CASSRDRYYGYTF. CDR3 in DNA: TGTGCCAGTAGTCGGGACAGGTACTATGGCTACACCTTC.

The chain employs TRBV4-1 and TRBJ1-2; 8 bases line up with TRBD1. The CDR3 has 18 residues. Looked up from germline, CDR1 is MGHRA and CDR2 is YSYEKL. J gave up 7 bases and V 2 bases, and 18 bases lay outside the gene matches. The CDR3 coding sequence is TGCGCCAGCAGCCAATTCCTCGGGACAGGAGGGTCCTCGGGTGGCTACACCTTC. Translation: CASSQFLGTGGSSGGYTF.

This chain uses TRBV6-6 with TRBJ2-3, with D uncertain. Germline V gene lookup returns CDR1 MNHNY and CDR2 SVGAGI (reference sequence). The germline V and J ends were trimmed by 5 bases and 4 bases, with 7 bases remaining between them. This CDR3 spans 12 amino acids. In DNA, the CDR3 is TGTGCCAGCAGTCAACATCCAGATACGCAGTATTTT. Its protein product is CASSQHPDTQYF.

In its sample, this clone was seen once. The chain combines TRBV5-6 with TRBJ2-7; possible D gene TRBD2, 6 bases. CDR3 length: 12 residues. Germline V lookup: CDR1 SGHDT, CDR2 YYEEEE. Trimming took 1 base from V and 12 from J, leaving 14 bases between them. The CDR3 loop is CASSLPGVGLYF. The CDR3 DNA is TGTGCCAGCAGCTTGCCGGGGGTGGGACTGTACTTC.

This rearrangement joins TRBV6-4 to TRBJ2-7; perhaps TRBD1 as D (5 bases). With 8 bases removed from V and 4 bases from J, the gap between germline ends came to 9 bases. Germline V CDR1 and CDR2: MRHNA, SNTAGT. The CDR3 sequence is 11 residues long. CDR3 protein: CASENRYEQYF. Written as DNA, the CDR3 is TGTGCCAGCGAAAACAGGTACGAGCAGTACTTC.